One and the same sample provided the 20 T cell receptor beta chains below, sequenced in a study of blood T cells in healthy people across ages. The use of a sample-barcoded 5' primer and a J-beta primer mix characterized a second PCR of roughly 6 to 11 cycles. TCRdb used MiXCR to reprocess the 5' RACE reads, holding one entry per CDR3 protein. The table records fewer than 1,200,000 distinct CDR3 sequences, under 30% of them present only once. These same data were also listed under a study on T cells of mothers and their children.

The sequenced material came from blood. These receptors were collected from a girl aged 2 to 10 in good health.

The chain employs TRBV7-9 and TRBJ2-7, with 11 bases matching TRBD2. The V gene end was trimmed by 3 bases and the J gene end by 5 bases; junction bases not matched to a gene: 6. This CDR3 region has 15 residues. Per the germline V gene, CDR1 is SEHNR and CDR2 is FQNEAQ (reference sequence). The CDR3 DNA reads TGTGCCAGCAGCTTCCCTAGCGGGGGGAAGGACGAGCAGTACTTC. Protein sequence: CASSFPSGGKDEQYF.

The gene calls are TRBV12-3 or TRBV12-4 and TRBJ2-7, with D uncertain. The CDR3 is 12 amino acids. Trimming shortened V by 6 bases and J by 6 bases, and 12 bases separated the two germline ends. As DNA, the CDR3 is TGTGCCAGCAGCCATAGGACGGGCGAGCAGTACTTC. This codes for CASSHRTGEQYF.

This chain connects TRBV25-1 to TRBJ2-6; D gene ambiguous. The CDR3 consists of 17 residues. V lost 1 base to trimming and J lost 0 bases, with 10 bases between them. Per germline, CDR1 MGHDK and CDR2 SYGVNS. CDR3 nucleotides: TGTGCCAGCAGTGAATCGGCAGTCTTCTCTGGGGCCAACGTCCTGACTTTC. As protein: CASSESAVFSGANVLTF.

The V call is TRBV7-2, the J call TRBJ2-5; D possibly corresponds to TRBD1 (6 bases). Near its end, the DNA agrees better with TRBJ2-1, so the J call may be wrong. The V gene's germline CDR1 is SGHTA and CDR2 FQGNSA. The CDR3 extends over 13 amino acids. CDR3 amino acids: CASSGRQVDEQFF. CDR3 nucleotide sequence: TGTGCCAGCAGCGGACGACAGGTTGATGAGCAGTTCTTC.

The V call is TRBV11-2, the J call TRBJ2-7; weak D call: TRBD1 (5 bases). V lost 1 base, J lost 5 bases, and 21 bases lay in between. CDR1 and CDR2 (germline): SGHAT, FQNNGV. CDR3 size: 17 residues. CDR3 protein: CASSLVVSASGYHEQYF. The CDR3 DNA sequence: TGTGCCAGCAGCTTAGTCGTTTCGGCTTCAGGGTACCACGAGCAGTACTTC.

The chain has TRBV20-1 and TRBJ2-5; either TRBD1 or TRBD2 may supply D (5 bases each). The CDR3 is made up of 13 amino acids. Germline CDR1 DFQATT, CDR2 SNEGSKA (reference sequence). The germline V and J ends were trimmed by 0 bases and 4 bases, with 9 bases remaining between them. The CDR3 sequence is CSARDAGRETQYF. The CDR3 DNA is TGCAGTGCTAGAGATGCAGGGAGAGAGACCCAGTACTTC.

The rearrangement links TRBV20-1 to TRBJ2-5; no firm D call. V was pared by 5 bases and J by 7 bases, with 17 bases between. CDR1 is DFQATT and CDR2 is SNEGSKA in the germline V gene (reference sequence). The CDR3 is made up of 13 amino acids. Here the CDR3 reads CSADRQTPRTQYF. For the CDR3, the DNA is TGCAGTGCTGACCGCCAAACCCCGCGGACCCAGTACTTC.

The chain uses TRBV5-1 and TRBJ2-1; D gene uncertain. From germline, CDR1 is SGHRS and CDR2 YFSETQ. V was trimmed by 0 bases and J by 0 bases, leaving 13 bases between them. CDR3 length: 17 residues. DNA of the CDR3: TGCGCCAGCAGCTTGGGCCCTGGACGGAGCTCCTACAATGAGCAGTTCTTC. The encoded protein is CASSLGPGRSSYNEQFF.

This clonotype was detected only a few times. The gene calls are TRBV6-1 and TRBJ1-5; D call uncertain. The CDR3 runs 13 residues. CDR1 and CDR2 from the germline V gene are MNHNS and SASEGT. The V end lost 6 bases, the J end lost 7 bases, and 13 bases lay between the germline ends. Written as DNA, the CDR3 is TGTGCCAGCAGGGTAGTAGGGAAACAGCCCCAGCATTTT. Encoded protein: CASRVVGKQPQHF.

This clonotype was counted between two and nine times. V usage is TRBV4-3 and J usage is TRBJ1-5; D remains unclear. V lost 1 base, J lost 0 bases, and 13 bases lay in between. The length of the CDR3 is 17 residues. The germline gives CDR1 LGHNA, CDR2 YSLEER. The CDR3 DNA sequence: TGCGCCAGCAGCCAAGGGCTGAGCTCTCATAGCAATCAGCCCCAGCATTTT. It translates to CASSQGLSSHSNQPQHF.

The V and J genes are TRBV4-3 and TRBJ2-1; 8 positions match TRBD2. This CDR3 region has 16 residues. The ends lost 0 bases at V and 9 bases at J; junction bases unmatched: 10. Germline assignment: CDR1 LGHNA and CDR2 YSLEER. The CDR3: CASSQDRGAGGGEQFF. The CDR3 DNA reads TGCGCCAGCAGCCAAGATCGGGGGGCGGGGGGAGGTGAGCAGTTCTTC.

Only a few counts were recorded for this clonotype. The chain joins TRBV2 to TRBJ2-1; 10 bases are a match to TRBD2. The CDR3 contains 16 residues. The J segment lost 5 bases and the V segment lost 3 bases, leaving 7 bases of the junction unmatched. From germline, CDR1 is SNHLY and CDR2 FYNNEI. As DNA, the CDR3 is TGTGCCAGCAGTGATTTCGGTCTAGCGGGGGACAATGAGCAGTTCTTC. This encodes CASSDFGLAGDNEQFF.

This rearrangement joins TRBV5-1 to TRBJ2-3; D gene ambiguous. Trimming took off 3 bases at V and 4 bases at J, with 9 bases between the two ends. Germline V gene lookup returns CDR1 SGHRS and CDR2 YFSETQ. The CDR3 length is 13 residues. CDR3 DNA: TGCGCCAGCAGCTGGGAATGGGCAGATACGCAGTATTTT. Encoded protein: CASSWEWADTQYF.

A few counts support this clonotype. The chain is built from TRBV11-2 and TRBJ2-5; D uncertain. Germline V CDR1 and CDR2: SGHAT, FQNNGV. The CDR3 has 14 residues. The ends were cut back, 3 bases at V and 0 bases at J, with 8 bases in the middle. The CDR3 here is CASSFTPYQETQYF. DNA for the CDR3: TGTGCCAGCAGCTTCACCCCGTACCAAGAGACCCAGTACTTC.

This chain connects TRBV29-1 to TRBJ2-3; unclear D gene. Germline values: CDR1 SQVTM, CDR2 ANQGSEA. V was cut by 0 bases and J by 10 bases, with 8 bases left in between. The CDR3 has 11 amino acids. CDR3 in DNA: TGCAGCGTTGAAGATCAGGCAGCGCAGTATTTT. It translates to CSVEDQAAQYF.

The CDR3, as DNA: TGTGCCAGTAGTCGGGCGGATGATAGCAATCAGCCCCAGCATTTT. Protein product: CASSRADDSNQPQHF. The chain carries TRBV19 and TRBJ1-5; D remains ambiguous. In germline, CDR1 is LNHDA, CDR2 SQIVND (reference sequence). Trimming cost V 5 bases and J 0 bases, with 11 bases left between them. The CDR3 spans 15 residues.

This chain joins TRBV7-9 and TRBJ2-5; TRBD1 matches at 7 bases. This CDR3 is built from 14 residues. From germline, CDR1 is SEHNR and CDR2 FQNEAQ (reference sequence). V lost 4 bases to trimming and J lost 5 bases; unmatched junction nucleotides: 7. The CDR3 spells CASSSTYRGETQYF. CDR3 nucleotide sequence: TGTGCCAGCAGCTCGACTTACAGGGGTGAGACCCAGTACTTC.

This clonotype was seen only a few times. This sequence joins TRBV20-1 and TRBJ2-5; D possibly corresponds to TRBD2 (5 bases). The V gene's germline CDR1 is DFQATT and CDR2 SNEGSKA (reference sequence). This CDR3 spans 14 amino acids. V shed 5 bases and J shed 1 base, with 14 bases lying between them. The CDR3 here is CSAPEGSLQETQYF. The CDR3 bases are TGCAGTGCTCCCGAGGGCAGCCTCCAAGAGACCCAGTACTTC.

This clonotype occurred a few times. The genes are TRBV6-2 or TRBV6-3 and TRBJ2-1; TRBD1 aligns across 7 bases. This CDR3 spans 14 amino acids. Trimming cost V 10 bases and J 1 base; bases outside gene matches: 7. Germline assignment: CDR1 MNHEY and CDR2 SVGEGT. CDR3 bases: TGTGCCACCAACAGGGGATCTTCCTACAATGAGCAGTTCTTC. Translated: CATNRGSSYNEQFF.

J is TRBJ2-1 and V is TRBV20-1; D gene ambiguous. The J call may be incorrect, as the DNA end agrees better with TRBJ2-7. The CDR3 contains 14 residues. CDR1 DFQATT and CDR2 SNEGSKA come from the germline V gene (reference sequence). The CDR3 is CSASDPGLSYEQYF. CDR3 DNA sequence: TGCAGTGCTAGCGACCCAGGCCTCTCCTACGAGCAGTACTTC.